These 26 T cell receptor beta chains came from one sample sequenced in a study of neurological immune-mediated disorders. Each CDR3 protein is one row after TCRdb ran MiXCR on the 5' RACE reads. The table lists 30,000 to 50,000 distinct CDR3 sequences, roughly 6.9% of them singletons, with around 5.7% in the top ten. The sequenced sample consisted of CD4+ T cells from blood. The receptors stem from a man aged 50 to 59 in good health.

This clonotype was observed at least ten times. This chain links TRBV7-2 with TRBJ2-3, with D unclear. This CDR3 is 16 amino acids long. Germline V gives CDR1 SGHTA, CDR2 FQGNSA. V was cut by 0 bases and J by 5 bases, with 15 bases left in between. The CDR3: CASSLADTRARDTQYF. In DNA, the CDR3 is TGTGCCAGCAGCTTAGCGGATACAAGGGCGCGAGATACGCAGTATTTT.

This clonotype was counted many times. The rearrangement uses TRBV3-1 and TRBJ2-5; 11 bases match TRBD2. Germline CDR1 LGHDT, CDR2 YNNKEL (reference sequence). The CDR3 spans 16 residues. The V gene end was trimmed by 4 bases and the J gene end by 1 base; junction bases not matched to a gene: 5. CDR3 residues: CASSPVLAGGQETQYF. CDR3 nucleotide sequence: TGTGCCAGCAGCCCTGTTCTAGCGGGAGGCCAAGAGACCCAGTACTTC.

Many counts were recorded for this clonotype. The chain carries TRBV4-2 and TRBJ1-2, with TRBD1 as a possible D gene (5 bases). Germline V CDR1 and CDR2: LGHNA, YNFKEQ. The CDR3 runs to 16 residues. V was cut by 4 bases and J by 6 bases, with 21 bases left in between. DNA of the CDR3: TGTGCCAGCAGCCCGGCCGGGACCTCCCCGGGGGATGGCTACACCTTC. Translated: CASSPAGTSPGDGYTF.

This clonotype was counted at least ten times. V usage is TRBV18 and J usage is TRBJ2-7, with TRBD1 as a possible D gene (5 bases). The CDR3 is made up of 13 amino acids. V dropped 6 bases and J dropped 1 base, with 10 bases sitting between them. Germline V lookup: CDR1 KGHSH, CDR2 LQKENI. CDR3: CASSTQESYEQYF. CDR3 nucleotide sequence: TGTGCCAGCTCTACACAGGAATCCTACGAGCAGTACTTC. The full variable domain, completed using reference TRBV18 and TRBJ2-7, is NAGVMQNPRHLVRRRGQEARLRCSPMKGHSHVYWYRQLPEEGLKFMVYLQKENIIDESGMPKERFSAEFPKEGPSILRIQQVVRGDSAAYFCASSTQESYEQYFGPGTRLTVT.

This clonotype showed up many times. The genes are TRBV9 and TRBJ2-5; 8 nucleotides line up with TRBD1. Trimming cost V 4 bases and J 2 bases; bases outside gene matches: 7. Germline V CDR1 and CDR2: SGDLS, YYNGEE. The CDR3 is made up of 15 amino acids. The CDR3, as DNA: TGTGCCAGCAGCCTGACAGGGGTCGAACAAGAGACCCAGTACTTC. This codes for CASSLTGVEQETQYF.

Ten or more counts support this clonotype. This chain joins TRBV29-1 and TRBJ2-1; TRBD2 agrees at 14 bases. This CDR3 is built from 17 residues. Germline CDR1 SQVTM, CDR2 ANQGSEA. The V gene end was trimmed by 4 bases and the J gene end by 9 bases; junction bases not matched to a gene: 14. CDR3: CSVARLAGGPKGVEQFF. In DNA, the CDR3 is TGCAGCGTTGCGAGACTAGCGGGAGGGCCGAAGGGGGTTGAGCAGTTCTTC.

This clonotype has a count of ten or more. J is TRBJ2-7 and V is TRBV20-1; D unresolved. The V end was cut by 0 bases, the J end by 0 bases, with 12 bases between. CDR3 length equals 15 residues. The germline gives CDR1 DFQATT, CDR2 SNEGSKA (reference sequence). CDR3: CSARDQRALSYEQYF. The CDR3 bases are TGCAGTGCTAGAGACCAGAGAGCCCTCTCCTACGAGCAGTACTTC.

V and J are TRBV18 and TRBJ2-5; tentatively, D is TRBD1 (5 bases). CDR1 KGHSH and CDR2 LQKENI come from the germline V gene. CDR3 length: 16 amino acids. Trimming shortened V by 4 bases and J by 1 base, and 16 bases separated the two germline ends. CDR3 in amino acids: CASSRRKQDLQETQYF. CDR3 bases: TGTGCCAGCTCACGGAGAAAACAGGACCTCCAAGAGACCCAGTACTTC.

This clonotype was seen at least ten times. V and J are TRBV7-2 and TRBJ2-7; no firm D call. The CDR3 loop spans 14 amino acids. Germline V CDR1 and CDR2: SGHTA, FQGNSA. The ends were cut back, 3 bases at V and 0 bases at J, with 9 bases in the middle. CDR3 nucleotide sequence: TGTGCCAGCAGCTTCTTTGACGTCTCCTACGAGCAGTACTTC. This codes for CASSFFDVSYEQYF. Drawing the rest from reference TRBV7-2 and TRBJ2-7, the complete variable domain is GAGVSQSPSNKVTEKGKDVELRCDPISGHTALYWYRQSLGQGLEFLIYFQGNSAPDKSGLPSDRFSAERTGGSVSTLTIQRTQQEDSAVYLCASSFFDVSYEQYFGPGTRLTVT.

This clonotype was picked up many times. The chain employs TRBV30 and TRBJ1-2; no clear D gene. CDR1 and CDR2 (germline): GTSNPN, SVGIG (reference sequence). The V end lost 5 bases, the J end lost 8 bases, and 9 bases lay between the germline ends. The CDR3 has 10 residues. This chain's CDR3 is CAWELGGYTF. The CDR3 DNA reads TGTGCCTGGGAGCTGGGAGGCTACACCTTC.

This clonotype occurred many times. CDR3 bases: TGCAGTGTCCCTGGTCGAGGCGGGAGTTACGGGGAGCTGTTTTTT. Translated: CSVPGRGGSYGELFF. The J gene is TRBJ2-2, the V gene TRBV20-1; TRBD2 matches 7 bases. CDR3 size: 15 residues. Germline-derived CDR1 and CDR2 are DFQATT and SNEGSKA (reference sequence). V lost 7 bases to trimming and J lost 7 bases; unmatched junction nucleotides: 15.

This clonotype was detected ten times or more. J is TRBJ2-3 and V is TRBV28; TRBD2 is a possible D gene (5 bases). The CDR3 totals 13 residues. In germline, CDR1 is MDHEN, CDR2 SYDVKM. V gave up 2 bases and J gave up 10 bases, with 13 bases separating them. The DNA of the CDR3 is TGTGCCAGCAGTTTAGGCGTACTAGACGCGCAGTATTTT. This sequence encodes CASSLGVLDAQYF.

In this sample, this clonotype turned up many times. The rearrangement uses TRBV7-2 and TRBJ2-1; 9 bases are a match to TRBD2. Germline V CDR1 and CDR2: SGHTA, FQGNSA. This CDR3 contains 16 residues. With 5 bases clipped from V and 15 bases from J, the junction kept 20 bases outside the gene matches. CDR3: CASSVSSAAGGPNMFF. The CDR3 DNA reads as TGTGCCAGCAGCGTATCTAGTGCGGCGGGAGGGCCGAATATGTTCTTC. Together with reference TRBV7-2 and TRBJ2-1, the CDR3 gives the full variable domain: GAGVSQSPSNKVTEKGKDVELRCDPISGHTALYWYRQSLGQGLEFLIYFQGNSAPDKSGLPSDRFSAERTGGSVSTLTIQRTQQEDSAVYLCASSVSSAAGGPNMFFGPGTRLTVL.

The table lists this clonotype with many counts. The gene calls are TRBV12-5 and TRBJ1-4; D unresolved. Trimming removed 6 bases from V and 8 bases from J, with 16 bases in between. Germline values: CDR1 LGHNT, CDR2 FRNRAP. The CDR3 extends over 14 amino acids. This chain's CDR3 is CASGRVGLWEKLFF. DNA for the CDR3: TGTGCTAGTGGCCGTGTAGGGTTGTGGGAAAAACTGTTTTTT.

This clonotype has ten or more counts. The chain joins TRBV4-3 to TRBJ2-7, with 8 bases that match TRBD1. The CDR3 has 14 amino acids. The trim removed 4 bases at V and 6 bases at J, leaving 8 bases unmatched. CDR1 and CDR2 from the germline V gene are LGHNA and YSLEER. The CDR3 reads CASSREGTGGEQYF. The CDR3 DNA reads as TGCGCCAGCAGCCGAGAGGGGACAGGCGGCGAGCAGTACTTC.

This clonotype was picked up many times. The genes are TRBV29-1 and TRBJ2-7; D gene unclear. Germline V gene sequence: CDR1 SQVTM, CDR2 ANQGSEA. The V gene lost 5 bases and the J gene lost 2 bases, with 19 bases spanning the gap. The CDR3 runs 15 residues. Written as DNA, the CDR3 is TGCAGCGTTTCAAACCTCCCCCCCCGGCCCTACGAGCAGTACTTC. Protein sequence: CSVSNLPPRPYEQYF.

This chain connects TRBV18 to TRBJ2-7, with a possible D match to TRBD2 (5 bases). The CDR3 loop spans 13 amino acids. The V end was cut by 6 bases, the J end by 0 bases, with 9 bases between. The V gene's germline CDR1 is KGHSH and CDR2 LQKENI. The CDR3 DNA follows: TGTGCCAGCTCCCTCCGGGACTCCTACGAGCAGTACTTC. Translated: CASSLRDSYEQYF. Combining the CDR3 with reference TRBV18 and TRBJ2-7 gives the whole variable domain NAGVMQNPRHLVRRRGQEARLRCSPMKGHSHVYWYRQLPEEGLKFMVYLQKENIIDESGMPKERFSAEFPKEGPSILRIQQVVRGDSAAYFCASSLRDSYEQYFGPGTRLTVT.

This clonotype was counted many times. The chain has TRBV29-1 and TRBJ2-7, with D possibly matching TRBD1 (5 bases). V lost 4 bases and J 3 bases, leaving 13 bases between the germline ends. Looked up from germline, CDR1 is SQVTM and CDR2 is ANQGSEA. This CDR3 is built from 13 residues. The CDR3 DNA is TGCAGCGTTGGGCAGGGTAAGGTCTACGAGCAGTACTTC. This gives the protein CSVGQGKVYEQYF.

Many counts were recorded for this clonotype. Compared with germline, one end of the junction differs, possibly owing to a read error. The CDR3, as DNA: TGCGCCAGCAGCGTAGACAGGGAAGAGCACTTC. It codes for CASSVDREEHF. The chain carries TRBV5-1 and TRBJ2-7, with 7 nucleotides matching TRBD1. The CDR3 sequence is 11 residues long. The V gene's germline CDR1 is SGHRS and CDR2 YFSETQ.

This clonotype was seen ten or more times. J is TRBJ1-2 and V is TRBV27; 7 bases map to TRBD1. This CDR3 comprises 14 residues. Per the germline V gene, CDR1 is MNHEY and CDR2 is SMNVEV (reference sequence). V was pared by 6 bases and J by 1 base, with 5 bases of the junction left unmatched. CDR3 protein: CASRYRGSNYGYTF. The CDR3 DNA reads TGTGCCAGCAGGTACAGGGGTAGTAACTATGGCTACACCTTC.

This chain joins TRBV12-3 or TRBV12-4 and TRBJ1-5, with TRBD1 matching 11 bases. The CDR3 is 15 residues long. V lost 5 bases, J lost 6 bases, and 6 bases stayed unmatched. This chain's CDR3 is CASSLGQGGFQPQHF. The CDR3 DNA reads TGTGCCAGCAGTCTGGGACAGGGGGGTTTTCAGCCCCAGCATTTT.

In this sample, this clonotype turned up many times. In DNA, the CDR3 is TGCAGTGCTCCCGGGACGGCGGAGACCCAGTACTTC. Protein: CSAPGTAETQYF. The V call is TRBV20-1, the J call TRBJ2-5, with D possibly called TRBD1 or TRBD2 (5 bases each). The CDR3 loop spans 12 amino acids. In germline, CDR1 is DFQATT, CDR2 SNEGSKA (reference sequence). The ends were cut back, 5 bases at V and 5 bases at J, with 12 bases in the middle.

There are a few counts of this clonotype. The chain links TRBV9 to TRBJ2-7; 10 nucleotides match TRBD2. CDR3 length: 15 amino acids. The ends lost 0 bases at V and 3 bases at J; junction bases unmatched: 3. CDR1 SGDLS and CDR2 YYNGEE come from the germline V gene. The DNA for the CDR3 is TGTGCCAGCAGCGTAGGGTCTAGCGGGAGCTACGAGCAGTACTTC. It translates to CASSVGSSGSYEQYF.

This clonotype has ten or more counts. This chain links TRBV5-8 with TRBJ2-2; TRBD2 is a possible D gene (6 bases). V gave up 3 bases and J gave up 7 bases, with 16 bases separating them. From germline, CDR1 is SGHTS and CDR2 YDEGEE. The CDR3 has 15 amino acids. The CDR3 coding sequence is TGTGCCAGCAGCTACAACGTAGCGGCGGGCGGGGAGCTGTTTTTT. Translating gives CASSYNVAAGGELFF.

This clonotype came up many times. V gene TRBV4-1 combines with J gene TRBJ1-5; the match to TRBD1 covers 7 bases. J gave up 4 bases and V 1 base, and 13 bases lay outside the gene matches. Germline-derived CDR1 and CDR2 are MGHRA and YSYEKL. The CDR3 totals 18 residues. CDR3 in DNA: TGCGCCAGCAGCCAAGGTGTGTCGGCGCAGGGGGAGAATCAGCCCCAGCATTTT. This gives the protein CASSQGVSAQGENQPQHF.

This clonotype was recorded many times. The gene calls are TRBV4-1 and TRBJ2-6; D is unresolved. This CDR3 comprises 19 residues. Trimming removed 0 bases from V and 4 bases from J, with 19 bases in between. Germline CDR1 and CDR2: MGHRA and YSYEKL. Here the CDR3 DNA reads TGCGCCAGCAGCCAAGAATCGCTAAGGCTAAGTTACGGGGCCAACGTCCTGACTTTC. As protein: CASSQESLRLSYGANVLTF.